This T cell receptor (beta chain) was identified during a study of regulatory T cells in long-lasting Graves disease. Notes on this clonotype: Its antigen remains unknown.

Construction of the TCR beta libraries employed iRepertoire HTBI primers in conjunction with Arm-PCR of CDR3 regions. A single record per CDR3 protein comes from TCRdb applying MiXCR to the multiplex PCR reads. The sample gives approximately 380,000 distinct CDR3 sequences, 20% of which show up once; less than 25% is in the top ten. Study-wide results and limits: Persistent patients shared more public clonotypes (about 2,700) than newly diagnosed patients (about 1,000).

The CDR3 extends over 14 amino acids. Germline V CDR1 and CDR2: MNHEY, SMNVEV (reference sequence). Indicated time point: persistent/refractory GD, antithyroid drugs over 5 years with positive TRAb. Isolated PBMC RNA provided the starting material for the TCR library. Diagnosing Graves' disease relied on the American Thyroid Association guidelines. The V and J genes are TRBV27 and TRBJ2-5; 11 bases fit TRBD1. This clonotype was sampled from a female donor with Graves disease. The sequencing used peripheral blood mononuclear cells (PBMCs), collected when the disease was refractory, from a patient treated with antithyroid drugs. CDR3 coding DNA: TGTACCGTCCGGGACAGGGGGTGCGGAGAGACCCAGTACTTC. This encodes CTVRDRGCGETQYF.